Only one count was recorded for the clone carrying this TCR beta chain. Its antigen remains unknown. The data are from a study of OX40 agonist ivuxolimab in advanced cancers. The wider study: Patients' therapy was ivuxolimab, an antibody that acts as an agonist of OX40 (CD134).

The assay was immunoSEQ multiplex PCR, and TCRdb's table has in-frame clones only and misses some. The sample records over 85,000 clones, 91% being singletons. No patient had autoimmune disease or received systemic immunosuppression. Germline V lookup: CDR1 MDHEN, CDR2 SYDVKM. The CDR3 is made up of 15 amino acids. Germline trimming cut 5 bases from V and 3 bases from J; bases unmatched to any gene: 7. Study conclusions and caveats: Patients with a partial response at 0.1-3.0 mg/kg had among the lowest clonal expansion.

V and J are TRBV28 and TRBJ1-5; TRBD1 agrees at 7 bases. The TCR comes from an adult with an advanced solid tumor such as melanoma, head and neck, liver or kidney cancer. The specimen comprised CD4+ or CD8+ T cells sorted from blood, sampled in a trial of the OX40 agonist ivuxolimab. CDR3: CASSMPGGANQPQHF. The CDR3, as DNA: TGTGCCAGCAGTATGCCAGGGGGGGCCAATCAGCCCCAGCATTTT.